This T cell receptor (beta chain) was obtained from a study of T cell responses to AZD1222 COVID-19 vaccine (dated by TCRdb to about 2021). Turning to the overall study: Because spike-specific TCR depth and breadth did not differ between the two schedules, AZD1222 recipients who got a second dose at roughly 4 weeks were pooled with those who got a second dose at roughly 12 weeks. TCR sequencing covered 230 or so trial participants: 200 to 210 given two doses of AZD1222 and approximately 25 given two doses of MenACWY control vaccine. Enrollment into the trials was organized by age into subgroups of 18-55, 56-69 and 70-plus years, and those subgroups contained roughly 160, 29 and 62 TCR-sequenced participants, respectively. What the study reported, not specific to this receptor: The vaccine-associated CD4 TCRs covered the entire spike protein, and the dominant responses fell in regions 160-218 and 743-854. Participants were mostly white British and included more females than males, and it was suggested by the authors that clonal diversity may have been underestimated. Nearly half of unique spike-specific TCRs reportedly recognized epitopes outside regions mutated in the B.1.351 and B.1.1.7 variants. Because no day 14 peak-response samples were available, the repertoires could be characterized only after the peak T cell response. The 56-69-year group was small, and its depth increase did not reach significance, likely because of low power. A significant rise in spike-specific TCR breadth and depth was observed after two AZD1222 doses relative to day 0 and relative to MenACWY recipients. Only a handful of AZD1222 recipients were SARS-CoV-2 seropositive at baseline, limiting conclusions about previously exposed vaccinees.

The time point label, read with the paper, signifies: baseline before first vaccination. Samples from vaccinated people were obtained from the UK trials COV001 and COV002, which included a single-blind randomized controlled phase 2/3 trial of AZD1222 (ChAdOx1 nCoV-19) in healthy adults. For TCRbeta chain sequencing, PBMC samples from trial participants were taken at day 0 and at day 28 after the second dose. The CDR3 regions of human TCRbeta chains were analyzed by immunosequencing. Per the source publication's procedure: Repertoire TCRs were matched against a reference library of SARS-CoV-2-specific TCRs generated with the MIRA antigen-specificity platform. Breadth was defined as the fraction of unique TCRs that were SARS-CoV-2-associated, and depth was defined as the fraction of total T cells that were SARS-CoV-2-associated. Each spike-specific TCR was assigned to its reactive spike region and to a CD4 or CD8 class using the MIRA data. Log10-transformed breadth and depth values were compared by one-way ANOVA with Sidak's multiple comparisons tests. As stored in TCRdb, this immuneACCESS dataset retains in-frame rearrangements with V and J assigned. A fraction of the clones does not appear; measured against another copy, unresolved V genes explain less than half of the discrepancy, and the remainder lacks a known reason. V, J and clone size reflect that table, while D and trimming were determined from the DNA. Recorded for this sample are tens of thousands of clones; around 87% of them occurred a single time. The ten largest make up under 30% of the sample.

Turning to this clone: This receptor's antigen is unknown. No per-base quality is available; no much larger clone lies one base away.

Trimming takes 4 bases from V and 4 bases from J, and the germline ends sit 10 bases apart. CDR1 and CDR2 are read off the germline V gene as ENHRY and SYGVKD. The CDR3 starts with the cysteine, ends with the phenylalanine, and has 14 residues. The kept DNA is CDR3 alone, 42 bases in frame from the first base. The sequencing used peripheral blood, collected on day 0 of AZD1222 vaccination. This sequence originates from an adult in good health. The rearranged chain carries TRBV10-3 and TRBJ2-2, with TRBD1 tentatively as D gene (6 bases match). The nucleotide sequence reads TGTGCCATCAGTGCTGGGGGCGGCACCGGGGAGCTGTTTTTT. This translates into CAISAGGGTGELFF.